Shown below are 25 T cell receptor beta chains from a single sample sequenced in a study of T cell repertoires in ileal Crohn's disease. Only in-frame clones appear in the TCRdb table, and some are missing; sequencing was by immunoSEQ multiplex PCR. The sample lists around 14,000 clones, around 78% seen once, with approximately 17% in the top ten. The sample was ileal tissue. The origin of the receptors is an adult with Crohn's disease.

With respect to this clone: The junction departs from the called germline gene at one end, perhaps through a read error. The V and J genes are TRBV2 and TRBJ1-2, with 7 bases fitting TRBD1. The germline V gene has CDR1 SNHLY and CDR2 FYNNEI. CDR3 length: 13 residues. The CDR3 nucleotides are TGTGCCAGCAGAGAAGGGGGCAAAAATGGCTACACCTTC. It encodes CASREGGKNGYTF.

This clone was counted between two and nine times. CDR3 in amino acids: CASSIPMTGINYGYTF. CDR3 DNA sequence: TGTGCCAGTAGTATCCCTATGACAGGGATTAACTATGGCTACACCTTC. The chain uses TRBV19 and TRBJ1-2, with 7 bases fitting TRBD1. CDR3 length equals 16 residues. After removal of 3 bases from V and 1 base from J, the junction contained 8 bases not matched to a gene. Germline V gene lookup returns CDR1 LNHDA and CDR2 SQIVND (reference sequence).

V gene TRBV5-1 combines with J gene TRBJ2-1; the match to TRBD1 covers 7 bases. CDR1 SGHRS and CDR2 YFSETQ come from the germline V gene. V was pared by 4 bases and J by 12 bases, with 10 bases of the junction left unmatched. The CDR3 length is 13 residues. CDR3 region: CASSTGQAKWQFF. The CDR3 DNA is TGCGCCAGCAGCACCGGACAGGCCAAGTGGCAGTTCTTC.

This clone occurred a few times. CDR3 coding DNA: TGTGCCTGGAGTGTACGTACAGGGGGCTTTGGAAACACCATATATTTT. It codes for CAWSVRTGGFGNTIYF. The chain is built from TRBV30 and TRBJ1-3; 9 nucleotides line up with TRBD1. J gave up 3 bases and V 0 bases, and 6 bases lay outside the gene matches. Germline lookup yields CDR1 GTSNPN and CDR2 SVGIG (reference sequence). The CDR3 contains 16 residues.

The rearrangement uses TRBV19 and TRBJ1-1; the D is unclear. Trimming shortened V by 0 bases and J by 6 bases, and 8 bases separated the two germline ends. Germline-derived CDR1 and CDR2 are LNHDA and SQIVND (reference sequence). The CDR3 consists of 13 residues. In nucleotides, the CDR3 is TGTGCCAGTAGTATAGATGAAGAGTCTGAAGCTTTCTTT. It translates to CASSIDEESEAFF. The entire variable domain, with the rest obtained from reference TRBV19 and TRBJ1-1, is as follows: DGGITQSPKYLFRKEGQNVTLSCEQNLNHDAMYWYRQDPGQGLRLIYYSQIVNDFQKGDIAEGYSVSREKKESFPLTVTSAQKNPTAFYLCASSIDEESEAFFGQGTRLTVV.

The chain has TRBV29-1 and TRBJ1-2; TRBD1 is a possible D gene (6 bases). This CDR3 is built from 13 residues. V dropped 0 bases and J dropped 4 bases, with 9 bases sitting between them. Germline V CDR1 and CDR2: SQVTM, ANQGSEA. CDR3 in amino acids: CSVEDRGAYGYTF. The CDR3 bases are TGCAGCGTTGAAGACAGGGGTGCCTATGGCTACACCTTC.

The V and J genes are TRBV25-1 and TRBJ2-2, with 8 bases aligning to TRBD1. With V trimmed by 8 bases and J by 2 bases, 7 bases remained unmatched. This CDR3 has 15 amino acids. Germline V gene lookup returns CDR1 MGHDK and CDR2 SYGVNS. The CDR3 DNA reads TGTGCCAGCCGAGTCGACAGGGGTAACACCGGGGAGCTGTTTTTT. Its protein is CASRVDRGNTGELFF.

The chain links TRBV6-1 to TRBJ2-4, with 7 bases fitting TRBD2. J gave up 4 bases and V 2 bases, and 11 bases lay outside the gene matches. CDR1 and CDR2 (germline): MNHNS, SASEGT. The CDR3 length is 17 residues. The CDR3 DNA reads TGTGCCAGCAGTGAAATTTGGGGGGAGGGAATAAAAAACATTCAGTACTTC. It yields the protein CASSEIWGEGIKNIQYF.

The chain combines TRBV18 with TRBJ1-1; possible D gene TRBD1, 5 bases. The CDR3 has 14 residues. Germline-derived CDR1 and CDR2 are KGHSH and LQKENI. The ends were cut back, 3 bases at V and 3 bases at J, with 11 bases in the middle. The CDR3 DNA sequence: TGTGCCAGCTCACCGGGGGGAGGGTACACTGAAGCTTTCTTT. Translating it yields CASSPGGGYTEAFF.

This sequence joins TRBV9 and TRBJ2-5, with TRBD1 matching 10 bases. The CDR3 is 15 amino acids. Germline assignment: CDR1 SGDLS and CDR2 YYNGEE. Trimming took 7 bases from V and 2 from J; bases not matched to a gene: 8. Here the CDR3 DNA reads TGTGCCAGCTCGGACAGGGGGGCCATTCAAGAGACCCAGTACTTC. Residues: CASSDRGAIQETQYF.

The chain's CDR3 is CASSRTGALPSSYNSPLHF. DNA for the CDR3: TGTGCCAGCAGTCGGACAGGGGCCTTACCAAGCTCCTATAATTCACCCCTCCACTTT. This chain uses TRBV2 with TRBJ1-6, with 9 bases identical to TRBD1. V lost 5 bases to trimming and J lost 0 bases; unmatched junction nucleotides: 11. The CDR3 runs to 19 residues. Germline V CDR1 and CDR2: SNHLY, FYNNEI. The full variable domain, in which reference TRBV2 and TRBJ1-6 provide the parts outside the CDR3, is EPEVTQTPSHQVTQMGQEVILRCVPISNHLYFYWYRQILGQKVEFLVSFYNNEISEKSEIFDDQFSVERPDGSNFTLKIRSTKLEDSAMYFCASSRTGALPSSYNSPLHFGNGTRLTVT.

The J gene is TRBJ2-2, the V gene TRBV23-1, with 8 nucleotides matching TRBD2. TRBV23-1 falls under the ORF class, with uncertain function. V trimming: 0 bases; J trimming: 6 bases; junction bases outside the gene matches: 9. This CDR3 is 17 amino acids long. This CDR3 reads CASSQSISSGKPGELFF. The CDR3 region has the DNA TGCGCCAGCAGTCAATCGATCAGTAGCGGGAAACCCGGGGAGCTGTTTTTT.

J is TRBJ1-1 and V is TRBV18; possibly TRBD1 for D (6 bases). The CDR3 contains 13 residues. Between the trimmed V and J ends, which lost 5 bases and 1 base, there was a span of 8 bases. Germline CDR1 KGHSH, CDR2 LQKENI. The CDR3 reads CASSTGQNTEAFF. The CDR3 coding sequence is TGTGCCAGCTCAACAGGGCAGAACACTGAAGCTTTCTTT.

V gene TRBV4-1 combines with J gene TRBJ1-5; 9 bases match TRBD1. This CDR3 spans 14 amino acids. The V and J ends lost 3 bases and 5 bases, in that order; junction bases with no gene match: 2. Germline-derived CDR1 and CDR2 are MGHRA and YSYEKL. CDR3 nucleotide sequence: TGCGCCAGCAGCCAGGGGACAGGGTATCAGCCCCAGCATTTT. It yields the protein CASSQGTGYQPQHF.

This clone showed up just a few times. The CDR3 here is CASSATSWEQFF. DNA for the CDR3: TGTGCCAGCAGTGCCACTAGCTGGGAGCAGTTCTTC. This chain links TRBV2 with TRBJ2-1; the D gene is possibly TRBD2 (6 bases). Per the germline V gene, CDR1 is SNHLY and CDR2 is FYNNEI. This CDR3 spans 12 amino acids. V was shortened by 4 bases and J by 10 bases, with 11 bases between the two germline ends. Combining the CDR3 with reference TRBV2 and TRBJ2-1 gives the whole variable domain EPEVTQTPSHQVTQMGQEVILRCVPISNHLYFYWYRQILGQKVEFLVSFYNNEISEKSEIFDDQFSVERPDGSNFTLKIRSTKLEDSAMYFCASSATSWEQFFGPGTRLTVL.

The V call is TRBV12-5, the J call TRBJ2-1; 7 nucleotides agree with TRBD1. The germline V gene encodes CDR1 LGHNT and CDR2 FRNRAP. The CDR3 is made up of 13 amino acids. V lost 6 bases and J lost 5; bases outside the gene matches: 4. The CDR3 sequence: CASGIGTDNEQFF. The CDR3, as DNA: TGTGCTAGTGGCATCGGGACAGACAATGAGCAGTTCTTC.

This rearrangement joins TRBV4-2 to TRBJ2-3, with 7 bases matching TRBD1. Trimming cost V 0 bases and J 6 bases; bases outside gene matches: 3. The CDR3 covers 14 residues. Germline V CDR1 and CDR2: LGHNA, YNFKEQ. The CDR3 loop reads CASSQEGTDDTQYF. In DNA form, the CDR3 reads TGTGCCAGCAGCCAAGAAGGGACAGACGATACGCAGTATTTT.

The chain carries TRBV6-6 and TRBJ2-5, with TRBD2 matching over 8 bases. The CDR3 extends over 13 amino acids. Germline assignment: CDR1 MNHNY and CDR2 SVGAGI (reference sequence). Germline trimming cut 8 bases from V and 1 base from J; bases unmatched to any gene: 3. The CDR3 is CASRRGVQETQYF. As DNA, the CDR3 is TGTGCCAGCCGGCGGGGGGTCCAAGAGACCCAGTACTTC.

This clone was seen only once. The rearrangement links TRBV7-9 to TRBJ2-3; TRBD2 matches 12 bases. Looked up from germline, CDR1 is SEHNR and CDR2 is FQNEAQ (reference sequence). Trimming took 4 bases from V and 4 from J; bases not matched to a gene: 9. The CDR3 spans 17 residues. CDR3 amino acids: CASSSWTSGMGSDTQYF. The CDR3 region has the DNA TGTGCCAGCAGCTCTTGGACTAGCGGGATGGGGTCAGATACGCAGTATTTT.

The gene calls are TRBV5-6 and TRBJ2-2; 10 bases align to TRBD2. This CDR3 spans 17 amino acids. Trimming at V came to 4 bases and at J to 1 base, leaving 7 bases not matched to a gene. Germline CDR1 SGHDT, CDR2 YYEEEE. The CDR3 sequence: CASSGLAGGGNTGELFF. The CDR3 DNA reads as TGTGCCAGCAGCGGATTAGCGGGGGGCGGGAACACCGGGGAGCTGTTTTTT.

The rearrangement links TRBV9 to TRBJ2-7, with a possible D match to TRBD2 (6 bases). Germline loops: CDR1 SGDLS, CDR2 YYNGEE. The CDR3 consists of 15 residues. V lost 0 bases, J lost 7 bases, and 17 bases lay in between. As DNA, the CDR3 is TGTGCCAGCAGCGTAGGAAGCGGGCTGACGTCTGAGCAGTACTTC. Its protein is CASSVGSGLTSEQYF.

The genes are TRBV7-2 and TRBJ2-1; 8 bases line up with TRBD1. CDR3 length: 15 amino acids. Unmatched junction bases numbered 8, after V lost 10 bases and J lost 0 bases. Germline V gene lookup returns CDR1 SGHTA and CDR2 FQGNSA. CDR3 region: CATDVGQASYNEQFF. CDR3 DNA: TGTGCCACCGATGTGGGACAGGCCTCCTACAATGAGCAGTTCTTC.

The CDR3 here is CAIRPEGGNTGELFF. In nucleotides, the CDR3 is TGTGCCATCAGGCCGGAGGGAGGGAACACCGGGGAGCTGTTTTTT. This chain joins TRBV10-3 and TRBJ2-2, with D possibly matching TRBD2 (6 bases). Germline lookup yields CDR1 ENHRY and CDR2 SYGVKD. This CDR3 has 15 residues. Trimming removed 6 bases at V and 1 base at J, with 12 bases between.

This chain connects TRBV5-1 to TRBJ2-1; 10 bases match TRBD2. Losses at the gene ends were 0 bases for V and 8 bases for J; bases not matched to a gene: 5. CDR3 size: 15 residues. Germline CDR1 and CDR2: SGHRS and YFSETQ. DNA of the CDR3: TGCGCCAGCAGCTTGGAAGCGGGGGGGCCCTATGAGCAGTTCTTC. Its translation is CASSLEAGGPYEQFF.

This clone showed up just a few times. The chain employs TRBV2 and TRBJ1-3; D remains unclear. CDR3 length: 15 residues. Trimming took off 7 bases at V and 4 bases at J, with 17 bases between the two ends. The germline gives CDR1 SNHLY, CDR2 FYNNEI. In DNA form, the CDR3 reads TGTGCCAGCAAGATTCCCGGATGGAGAGGAAACACCATATATTTT. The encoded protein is CASKIPGWRGNTIYF.